This T cell receptor (beta chain) stems from a study of cytomegalovirus exposure and HLA in healthy donors. Study findings and constraints: Presence/absence analyses assumed roughly uniform sequencing depth across donors, which may not hold. Earlier analysis yielded a pattern in which most TCR beta V segments were productive about 90% or about 30% of the time. Clonal expansion was found to be greater in HLA-associated TCR beta chains than in equally common others in a later analysis. The study flagged around 150 TCR beta chains as cytomegalovirus-associated.

Primers included in the PCR were 60 Vbeta and 13 Jbeta primers. Produced via immunoSEQ multiplex PCR; TCRdb's table is partial and in-frame only. The repertoire holds hundreds of thousands of clones, with around 90% as singletons. Germline V gene sequence: CDR1 SGHNT, CDR2 YYREEE (reference sequence). This CDR3 comprises 11 residues. V gave up 2 bases and J gave up 9 bases, with 6 bases separating them. Turning to this clone: Its matching antigen is unknown.

J is TRBJ2-1 and V is TRBV5-4; D gene uncertain. The sequence was obtained from a woman aged 18-30 years in good health and CMV-seronegative. Sequenced sample: PBMCs. CDR3 sequence reads: CASSFLREQFF. CDR3 coding DNA: TGTGCCAGCAGCTTTCTACGTGAGCAGTTCTTC.